This is a list of T cell receptor beta chains from one sample in a study of vaccination and CD4 T cells after COVID-19. Via MiXCR, TCRdb re-called the PCR reads, giving one row per CDR3 protein. Among 13,000 to 15,000 distinct CDR3 sequences listed, about half were seen once. Which antigens these TCRs recognize remains unknown. Sequenced: CD4+ T cells from blood, cultured in vitro. These receptors all stem from a human donor who had recovered from COVID-19. Both conserved end residues are part of each CDR3. The D gene is left open where the match is weak.

TRBJ1-5	NA	TRBV30	CAWSFGNSRGQPQHF
TRBJ1-5	NA	TRBV11-2	CASSLVQLLNHNQPQHF
TRBJ2-3	NA	TRBV20-1	CSAEDGKGADTQYF
TRBJ1-1	TRBD1	TRBV15	CATSGGQSFEAFF
TRBJ2-4	NA	TRBV10-3	CAIRGRAADIQYF
TRBJ1-1	NA	TRBV29-1	CSVADPMNTEAFF
TRBJ2-7	NA	TRBV10-3	CAAAPGGQTYEQYF
TRBJ1-1	NA	TRBV20-1	CSARDLGAGTPQISEAFF
TRBJ1-1	NA	TRBV6-1	CASSEVLNTEAFF
TRBJ1-2	NA	TRBV2	CASTSEQPFYGYTF
TRBJ1-2	NA	TRBV19	CASSIAPFGTSYGYTF
TRBJ1-2	NA	TRBV29-1	CSFYSGSLVGNYGYTF
TRBJ1-1	NA	TRBV29-1	CSVEDSENTEAFF
TRBJ1-3	TRBD1	TRBV20-1	CSALGQDSGNTIYF
TRBJ2-7	NA	TRBV20-1	CSASSGEQYF
TRBJ1-2	NA	TRBV7-2	CASSFLGGYTF
TRBJ2-2	NA	TRBV12-5	CASGPWTFANTGELFF
TRBJ2-5	TRBD2	TRBV20-1	CSAERGGIQETQYF
TRBJ2-5	NA	TRBV7-2	CASSGGETQYF
TRBJ2-7	NA	TRBV11-3	CASSPLWTPSYEQYF
TRBJ2-5	NA	TRBV7-2	CASSLKETQYF
TRBJ1-1	NA	TRBV5-1	CASSLVVNTEAFF
TRBJ2-1	NA	TRBV21-1	CASSKVDRGLVARSSYNEQFF
TRBJ1-1	NA	TRBV5-6	CASSFIGRLNTEAFF
TRBJ2-3	TRBD2	TRBV7-8	CASSFAGGGQYF
TRBJ1-5	NA	TRBV30	CAWSRGLMSNQPQHF
TRBJ1-1	NA	TRBV28	CASSSKGMNTEAFF
TRBJ2-5	NA	TRBV6-1	CASKLKETQYF
TRBJ1-5	NA	TRBV4-3	CASSMGASNQPQHF
TRBJ2-1	NA	TRBV2	CASSPESSYNEQFF
TRBJ1-2	NA	TRBV30	CAWSAQGGNGYTF
TRBJ2-3	NA	TRBV10-3	CAISPSTDTQYF
TRBJ1-2	NA	TRBV6-1	CASRRPFGVDGYTF
TRBJ1-2	TRBD1	TRBV6-1	CASSEGDRVDGYTF
TRBJ1-2	NA	TRBV5-4	CASSRPGPINYGYTF
TRBJ1-2	NA	TRBV6-2/TRBV6-3	CASRRDWESYGYTF
TRBJ1-1	TRBD1	TRBV6-1	CASSRYRDRGNTEAFF
TRBJ1-4	NA	TRBV24-1	CATSDSGFADEKLFF
TRBJ1-2	NA	TRBV2	CASSEYRVDGYTF
TRBJ1-1	TRBD1	TRBV27	CASSMDRGRGTEAFF
TRBJ1-2	TRBD1	TRBV20-1	CSASTGTGTLYTF
TRBJ2-7	TRBD1	TRBV20-1	CSARVQGARYEQYF
TRBJ2-2	TRBD2	TRBV15	CATAGGGAAGELFF
TRBJ2-2	TRBD1	TRBV7-8	CASSRDSKTGELFF
TRBJ2-1	NA	TRBV12-3/TRBV12-4	CASSQGQPTYNEQFF
TRBJ1-1	NA	TRBV6-1	CASSRQNTEAFF
TRBJ1-2	TRBD1	TRBV19	CASSTTGTGQANYGYTF
TRBJ1-1	NA	TRBV19	CASSALGLRTEAFF
TRBJ2-2	NA	TRBV7-2	CASSLTVPTGELFF
TRBJ2-3	NA	TRBV7-2	CASSTDGPTDTQYF
TRBJ2-2	NA	TRBV24-1	CATSDLRAGNTGELFF
TRBJ2-1	TRBD2	TRBV6-1	CASRKTSGGATYNEQFF
TRBJ2-5	NA	TRBV27	CASSLSLGTETQYF
TRBJ1-3	NA	TRBV27	CASSSLGAGNTIYF
TRBJ1-3	NA	TRBV6-1	CASSVEVHFTSNTIYF